This TCR beta chain was profiled in a study of T cell responses to AZD1222 COVID-19 vaccine. This clone turned up a few times. Clones were sequenced by immunoSEQ multiplex PCR, and TCRdb holds only the in-frame ones, with some missing. The sample includes 180,000 or so clones, about nine tenths of them seen just once. Trimming took 3 bases from V and 8 from J, leaving 10 bases between them. The CDR3 spans 12 residues. Germline assignment: CDR1 MGHDK and CDR2 SYGVNS. The chain is built from TRBV25-1 and TRBJ1-2; D unclear. The source of this sequence is an adult who received the AZD1222 COVID-19 vaccine. The specimen comprised peripheral blood, sampled 28 days after the second AZD1222 dose. CDR3 region: CASSERARGYTF. Written as DNA, the CDR3 is TGTGCCAGCAGTGAGAGGGCACGGGGCTACACCTTC.